The source of this TCR beta chain is a study of cytomegalovirus exposure and HLA in healthy donors. The CDR3 consists of 14 residues. V dropped 0 bases and J dropped 4 bases, with 8 bases sitting between them. The germline V gene encodes CDR1 SGHTS and CDR2 YDEGEE. Primers: 60 Vbeta forward and 13 Jbeta reverse. The repertoire was sequenced with immunoSEQ multiplex PCR; TCRdb's copy has only in-frame clones and lacks some. The sample table sets out 120,000 to 150,000 clones. A word on this clone: The antigen remains unidentified.

The study, taken as a whole, reports: For TCR beta chains, V- and J-gene trimming was later linked to a missense DCLRE1C variant.

Material for sequencing was PBMCs. The chain links TRBV5-8 to TRBJ1-3; D gene ambiguous. This receptor was obtained from a man between 35 and 55 years old in good health and CMV-seronegative. The CDR3 loop is CASSLGVIGNTIYF. For the CDR3, the DNA is TGTGCCAGCAGCTTGGGAGTGATCGGAAACACCATATATTTT.